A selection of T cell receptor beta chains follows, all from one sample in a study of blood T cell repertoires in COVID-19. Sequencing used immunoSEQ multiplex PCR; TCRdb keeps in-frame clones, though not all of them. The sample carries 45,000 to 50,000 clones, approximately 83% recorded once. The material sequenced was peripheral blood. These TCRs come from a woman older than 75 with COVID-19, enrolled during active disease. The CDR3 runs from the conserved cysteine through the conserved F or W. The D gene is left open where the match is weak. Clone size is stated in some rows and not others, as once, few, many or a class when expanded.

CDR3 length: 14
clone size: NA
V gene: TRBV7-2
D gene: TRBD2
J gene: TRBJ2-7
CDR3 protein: CASSLAGTSYEQYF
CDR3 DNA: TGTGCCAGCAGCTTAGCGGGGACTAGCTACGAGCAGTACTTC

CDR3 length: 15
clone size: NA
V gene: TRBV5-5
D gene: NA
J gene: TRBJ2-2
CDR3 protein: CASSFPQGLAGELFF
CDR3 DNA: TGTGCCAGCAGCTTCCCACAGGGTTTGGCCGGGGAGCTGTTTTTT

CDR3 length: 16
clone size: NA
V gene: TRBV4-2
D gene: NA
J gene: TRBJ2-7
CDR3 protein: CASSRGVEGQAYEQYF
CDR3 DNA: TGTGCCAGCAGCCGGGGTGTCGAAGGACAAGCCTACGAGCAGTACTTC

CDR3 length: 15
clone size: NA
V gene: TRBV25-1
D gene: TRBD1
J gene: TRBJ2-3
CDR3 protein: CASSDPGQGSDTQYF
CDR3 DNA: TGTGCCAGCAGTGACCCGGGACAGGGGTCAGATACGCAGTATTTT

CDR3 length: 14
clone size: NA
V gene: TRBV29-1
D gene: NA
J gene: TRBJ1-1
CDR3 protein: CSVGGQFMSTEAFF
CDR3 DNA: TGCAGCGTTGGAGGTCAGTTCATGAGCACTGAAGCTTTCTTT

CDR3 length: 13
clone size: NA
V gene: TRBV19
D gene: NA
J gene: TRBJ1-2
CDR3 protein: CASTPDRSYGYTF
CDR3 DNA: TGTGCCAGTACCCCGGATAGGAGCTATGGCTACACCTTC

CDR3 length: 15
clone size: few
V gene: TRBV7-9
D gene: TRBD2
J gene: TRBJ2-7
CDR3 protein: CASSSTSGGLYEQYF
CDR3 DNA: TGTGCCAGCAGCTCGACTAGCGGGGGCCTCTACGAGCAGTACTTC

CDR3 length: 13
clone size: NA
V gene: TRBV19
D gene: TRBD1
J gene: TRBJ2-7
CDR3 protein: CASQGQGVYEQYF
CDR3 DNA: TGTGCCAGCCAGGGACAGGGAGTCTACGAGCAGTACTTC

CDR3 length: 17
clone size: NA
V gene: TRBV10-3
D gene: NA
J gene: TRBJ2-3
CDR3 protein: CAISESRNRDPRNTQYF
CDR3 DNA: TGTGCCATCAGTGAGTCTCGTAACAGGGACCCCAGGAATACGCAGTATTTT

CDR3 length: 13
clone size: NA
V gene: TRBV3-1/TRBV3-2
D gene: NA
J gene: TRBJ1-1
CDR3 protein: CASSQRTGSEAFF
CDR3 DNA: TGTGCCAGCAGCCAACGAACAGGGTCTGAAGCTTTCTTT

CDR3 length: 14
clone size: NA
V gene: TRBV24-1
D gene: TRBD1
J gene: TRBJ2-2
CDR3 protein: CATSDYRGSGELFF
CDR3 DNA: TGTGCCACCAGTGACTACAGGGGCTCCGGGGAGCTGTTTTTT

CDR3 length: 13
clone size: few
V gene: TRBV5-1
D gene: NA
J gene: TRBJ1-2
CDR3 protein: CASSEGPNYGYTF
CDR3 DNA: TGCGCCAGCAGCGAGGGTCCGAACTATGGCTACACCTTC

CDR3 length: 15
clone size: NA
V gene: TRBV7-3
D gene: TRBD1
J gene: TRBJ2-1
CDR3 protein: CASSLSRDRANEQFF
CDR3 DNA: TGTGCCAGCAGCTTAAGCCGGGACAGGGCCAATGAGCAGTTCTTC

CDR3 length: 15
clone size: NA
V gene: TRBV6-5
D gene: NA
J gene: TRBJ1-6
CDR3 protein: CASRPGGGPNSPLHF
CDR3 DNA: TGTGCCAGCAGACCGGGGGGGGGTCCAAATTCACCCCTCCACTTT

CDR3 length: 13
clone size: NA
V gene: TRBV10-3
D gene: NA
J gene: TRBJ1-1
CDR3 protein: CAISVRGNTEAFF
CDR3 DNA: TGTGCCATCAGTGTGCGAGGGAACACTGAAGCTTTCTTT

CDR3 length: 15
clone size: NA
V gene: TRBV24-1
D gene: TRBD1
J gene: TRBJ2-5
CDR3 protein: CATSDPTGSGETQYF
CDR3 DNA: TGTGCCACCAGTGACCCGACAGGGTCAGGAGAGACCCAGTACTTC

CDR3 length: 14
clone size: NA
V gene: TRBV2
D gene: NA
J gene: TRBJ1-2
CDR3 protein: CASSDRTSHYGYTF
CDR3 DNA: TGTGCCAGCAGTGACCGGACAAGTCACTATGGCTACACCTTC

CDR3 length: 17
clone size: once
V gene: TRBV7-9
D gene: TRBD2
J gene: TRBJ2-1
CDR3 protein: CASSAPLLAGGGNEQFF
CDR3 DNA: TGTGCCAGCAGCGCCCCACTTCTAGCGGGAGGGGGCAATGAGCAGTTCTTC

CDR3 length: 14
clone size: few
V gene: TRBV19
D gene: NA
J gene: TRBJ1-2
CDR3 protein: CASSIERGTGGYTF
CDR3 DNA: TGTGCCAGTAGTATAGAGCGGGGGACTGGGGGCTACACCTTC

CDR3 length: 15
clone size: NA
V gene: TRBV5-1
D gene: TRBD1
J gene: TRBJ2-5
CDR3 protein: CASSSTGVLQETQYF
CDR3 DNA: TGCGCCAGCAGCTCGACAGGGGTCCTCCAAGAGACCCAGTACTTC

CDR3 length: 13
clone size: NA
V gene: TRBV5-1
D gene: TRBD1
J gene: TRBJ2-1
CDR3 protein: CASSSPRGTEQFF
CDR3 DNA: TGCGCCAGCAGCTCTCCCAGGGGGACTGAGCAGTTCTTC

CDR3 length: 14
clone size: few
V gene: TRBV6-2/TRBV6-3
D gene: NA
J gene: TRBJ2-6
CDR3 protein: CASSYRQGINVLTF
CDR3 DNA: TGTGCCAGCAGTTACCGCCAGGGGATCAACGTCCTGACTTTC

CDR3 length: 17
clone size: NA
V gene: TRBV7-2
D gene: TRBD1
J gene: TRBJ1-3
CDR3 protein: CASSPGQGRQSGNTIYF
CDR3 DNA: TGTGCCAGCAGCCCCGGACAGGGGCGGCAATCTGGAAACACCATATATTTT

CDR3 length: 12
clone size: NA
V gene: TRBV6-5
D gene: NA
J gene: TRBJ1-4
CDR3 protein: CASSLGNEKLFF
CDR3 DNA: TGTGCCAGCAGTCTGGGCAATGAAAAACTGTTTTTT

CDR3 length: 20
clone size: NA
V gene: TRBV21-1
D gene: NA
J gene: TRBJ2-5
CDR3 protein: CASSDVTHGGGTGVKETQYF
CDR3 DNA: TGTGCCAGCAGCGACGTTACGCACGGGGGTGGAACGGGAGTAAAAGAGACCCAGTACTTC

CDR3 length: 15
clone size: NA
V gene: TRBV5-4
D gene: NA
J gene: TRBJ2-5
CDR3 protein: CASSLAPASQETQYF
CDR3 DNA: TGTGCCAGCAGCTTGGCCCCAGCGAGCCAAGAGACCCAGTACTTC

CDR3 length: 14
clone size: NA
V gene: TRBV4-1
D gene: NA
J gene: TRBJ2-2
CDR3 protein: CASSRGRTTGELFF
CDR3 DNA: TGCGCCAGCAGCCGCGGACGGACTACCGGGGAGCTGTTTTTT

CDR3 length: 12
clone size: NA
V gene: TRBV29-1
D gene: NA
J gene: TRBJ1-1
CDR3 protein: CSVGQVNTEAFF
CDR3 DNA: TGCAGCGTTGGACAAGTGAACACTGAAGCTTTCTTT

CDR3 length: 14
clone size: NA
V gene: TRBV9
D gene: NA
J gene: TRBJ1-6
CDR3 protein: CASTRAGGNSPLHF
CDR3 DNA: TGTGCCAGCACTCGGGCGGGGGGTAATTCACCCCTCCACTTT

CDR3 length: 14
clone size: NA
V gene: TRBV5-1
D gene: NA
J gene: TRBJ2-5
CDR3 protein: CASSLAGLEETQYF
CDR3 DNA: TGCGCCAGCAGCTTGGCAGGGCTTGAAGAGACCCAGTACTTC

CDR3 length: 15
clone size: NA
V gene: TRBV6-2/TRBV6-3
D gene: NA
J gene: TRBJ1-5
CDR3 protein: CASSEAQTSNQPQHF
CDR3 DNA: TGTGCCAGCAGTGAGGCCCAGACTAGCAATCAGCCCCAGCATTTT

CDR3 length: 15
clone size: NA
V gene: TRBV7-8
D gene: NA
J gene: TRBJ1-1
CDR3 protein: CASSLARGVGTEAFF
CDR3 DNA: TGTGCCAGCAGCTTAGCGCGGGGGGTCGGCACTGAAGCTTTCTTT

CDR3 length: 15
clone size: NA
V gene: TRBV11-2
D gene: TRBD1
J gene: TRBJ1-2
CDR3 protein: CASSLGGQSIYGYTF
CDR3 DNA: TGTGCCAGCAGCTTGGGGGGACAGTCAATCTATGGCTACACCTTC

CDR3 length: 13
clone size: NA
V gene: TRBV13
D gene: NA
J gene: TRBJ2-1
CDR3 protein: CASSPRPSYEQFF
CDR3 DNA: TGTGCCAGCAGCCCGCGGCCTAGTTATGAGCAGTTCTTC

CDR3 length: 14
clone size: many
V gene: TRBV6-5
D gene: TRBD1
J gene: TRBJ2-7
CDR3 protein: CASSPGTGKYEQYF
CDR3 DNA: TGTGCCAGCAGCCCCGGGACAGGAAAGTACGAGCAGTACTTC

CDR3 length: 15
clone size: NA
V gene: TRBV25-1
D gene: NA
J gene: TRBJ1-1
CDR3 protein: CASSGGRTVGTEAFF
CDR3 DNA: TGTGCCAGCAGTGGGGGGCGGACAGTGGGCACTGAAGCTTTCTTT

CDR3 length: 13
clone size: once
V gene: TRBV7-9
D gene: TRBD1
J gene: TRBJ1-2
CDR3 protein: CASSPGQVYGYTF
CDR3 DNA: TGTGCCAGCAGCCCGGGACAGGTCTATGGCTACACCTTC

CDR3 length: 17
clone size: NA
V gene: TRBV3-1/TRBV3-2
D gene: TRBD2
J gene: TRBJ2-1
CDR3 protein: CASSQVSGGASRNEQFF
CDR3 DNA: TGTGCCAGCAGCCAAGTAAGCGGGGGGGCGTCAAGGAATGAGCAGTTCTTC

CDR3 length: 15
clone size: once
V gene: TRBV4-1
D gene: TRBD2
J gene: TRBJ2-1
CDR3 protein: CASSSGGSSYNEQFF
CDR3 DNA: TGCGCCAGCTCTAGCGGGGGTTCCTCCTACAATGAGCAGTTCTTC

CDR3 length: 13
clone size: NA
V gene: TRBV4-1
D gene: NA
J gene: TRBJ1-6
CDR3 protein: CASSQERMGSLHF
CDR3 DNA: TGCGCCAGCAGCCAAGAGCGGATGGGGAGCCTCCACTTT

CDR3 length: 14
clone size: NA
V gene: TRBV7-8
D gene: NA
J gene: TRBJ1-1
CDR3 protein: CASSTPGVGAEAFF
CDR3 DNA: TGTGCCAGCAGCACACCCGGGGTTGGCGCTGAAGCTTTCTTT